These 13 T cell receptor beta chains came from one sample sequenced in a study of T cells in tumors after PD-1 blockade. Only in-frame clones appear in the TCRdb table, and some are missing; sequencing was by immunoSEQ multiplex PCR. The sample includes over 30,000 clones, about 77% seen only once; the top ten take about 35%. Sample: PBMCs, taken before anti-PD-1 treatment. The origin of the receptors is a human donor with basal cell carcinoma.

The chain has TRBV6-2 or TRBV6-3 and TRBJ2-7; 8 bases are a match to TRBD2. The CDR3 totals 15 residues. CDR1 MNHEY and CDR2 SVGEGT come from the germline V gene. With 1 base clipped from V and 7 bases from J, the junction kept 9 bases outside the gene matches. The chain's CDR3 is CASSYLTSGLSEQYF. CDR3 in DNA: TGTGCCAGCAGTTACTTAACTAGCGGCTTATCGGAGCAGTACTTC.

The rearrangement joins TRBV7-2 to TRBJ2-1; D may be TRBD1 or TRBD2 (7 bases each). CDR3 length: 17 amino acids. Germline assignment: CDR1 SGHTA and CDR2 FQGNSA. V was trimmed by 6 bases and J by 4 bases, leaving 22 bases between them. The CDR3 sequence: CASSRQPGGAWYNEQFF. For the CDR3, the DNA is TGTGCCAGCAGTAGACAACCAGGGGGGGCTTGGTACAATGAGCAGTTCTTC.

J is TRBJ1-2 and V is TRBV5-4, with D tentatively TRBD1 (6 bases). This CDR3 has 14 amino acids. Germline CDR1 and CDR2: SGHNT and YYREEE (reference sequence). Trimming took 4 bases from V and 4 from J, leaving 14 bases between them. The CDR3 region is CASSPRQALYGYTF. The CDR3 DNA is TGTGCCAGCAGCCCGCGACAGGCCCTCTATGGCTACACCTTC. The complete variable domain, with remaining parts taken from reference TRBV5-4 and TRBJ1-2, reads ETGVTQSPTHLIKTRGQQVTLRCSSQSGHNTVSWYQQALGQGPQFIFQYYREEENGRGNFPPRFSGLQFPNYSSELNVNALELDDSALYLCASSPRQALYGYTFGSGTRLTVV.

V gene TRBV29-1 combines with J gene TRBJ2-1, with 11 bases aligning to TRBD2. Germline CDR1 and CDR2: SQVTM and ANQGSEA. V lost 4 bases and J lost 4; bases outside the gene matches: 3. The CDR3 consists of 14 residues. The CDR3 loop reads CSVAGTSGYNEQFF. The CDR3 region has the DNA TGCAGCGTTGCCGGGACTAGCGGATACAATGAGCAGTTCTTC.

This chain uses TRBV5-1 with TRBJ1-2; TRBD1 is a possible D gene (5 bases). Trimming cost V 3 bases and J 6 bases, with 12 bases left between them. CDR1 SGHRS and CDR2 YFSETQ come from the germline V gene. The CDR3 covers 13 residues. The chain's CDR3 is CASSSGRGHGYTF. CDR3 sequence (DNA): TGCGCCAGCAGCTCAGGTCGGGGCCATGGCTACACCTTC.

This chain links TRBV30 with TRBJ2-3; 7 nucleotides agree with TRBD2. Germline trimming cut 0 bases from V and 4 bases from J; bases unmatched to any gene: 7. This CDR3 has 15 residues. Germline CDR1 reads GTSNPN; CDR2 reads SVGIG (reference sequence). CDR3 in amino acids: CAWSVRAGVSDTQYF. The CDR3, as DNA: TGTGCCTGGAGTGTAAGGGCGGGGGTATCAGATACGCAGTATTTT. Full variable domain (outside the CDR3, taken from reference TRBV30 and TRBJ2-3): SQTIHQWPATLVQPVGSPLSLECTVEGTSNPNLYWYRQAAGRGLQLLFYSVGIGQISSEVPQNLSASRPQDRQFILSSKKLLLSDSGFYLCAWSVRAGVSDTQYFGPGTRLTVL.

The DNA for the CDR3 is TGTGCCAGCAGCTTAGTCGGAGCGGAGGGAGAGACCCAGTACTTC. Its protein is CASSLVGAEGETQYF. The chain couples TRBV7-2 to TRBJ2-5; TRBD2 is a possible D gene (6 bases). Trimming cost V 1 base and J 4 bases, with 13 bases left between them. The CDR3 length is 15 residues. Germline V gene sequence: CDR1 SGHTA, CDR2 FQGNSA.

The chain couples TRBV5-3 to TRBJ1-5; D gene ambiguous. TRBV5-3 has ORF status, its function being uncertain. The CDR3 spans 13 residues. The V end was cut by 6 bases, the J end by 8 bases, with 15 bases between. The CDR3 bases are TGTGCCAGAACCCTACCCCCCCATAAGCCCCAGCATTTT. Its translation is CARTLPPHKPQHF.

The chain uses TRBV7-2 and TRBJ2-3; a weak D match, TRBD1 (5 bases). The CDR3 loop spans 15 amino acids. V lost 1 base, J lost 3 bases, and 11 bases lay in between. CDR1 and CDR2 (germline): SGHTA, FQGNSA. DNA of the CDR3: TGTGCCAGCAGCTTAGTCCAGGGTCGGACAGATACGCAGTATTTT. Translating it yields CASSLVQGRTDTQYF.

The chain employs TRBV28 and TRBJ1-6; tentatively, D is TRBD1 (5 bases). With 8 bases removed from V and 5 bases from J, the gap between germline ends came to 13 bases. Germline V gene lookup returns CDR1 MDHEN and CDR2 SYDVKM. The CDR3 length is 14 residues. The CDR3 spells CASWGGLNNSPLHF. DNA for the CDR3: TGTGCCAGCTGGGGGGGTCTCAATAATTCACCCCTCCACTTT.

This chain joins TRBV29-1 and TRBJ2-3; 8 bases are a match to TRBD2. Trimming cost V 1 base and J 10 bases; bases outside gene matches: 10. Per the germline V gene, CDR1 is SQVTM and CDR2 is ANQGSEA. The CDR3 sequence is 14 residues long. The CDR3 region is CSVEAGLVGVAQYF. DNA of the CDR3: TGCAGCGTTGAAGCGGGACTAGTTGGGGTTGCGCAGTATTTT.

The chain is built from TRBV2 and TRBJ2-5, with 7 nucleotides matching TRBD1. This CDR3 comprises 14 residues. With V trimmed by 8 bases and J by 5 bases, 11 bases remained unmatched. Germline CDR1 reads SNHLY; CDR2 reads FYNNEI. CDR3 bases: TGTGCCAGCGGCTTGACAGGGATTAGGGAGACCCAGTACTTC. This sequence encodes CASGLTGIRETQYF.

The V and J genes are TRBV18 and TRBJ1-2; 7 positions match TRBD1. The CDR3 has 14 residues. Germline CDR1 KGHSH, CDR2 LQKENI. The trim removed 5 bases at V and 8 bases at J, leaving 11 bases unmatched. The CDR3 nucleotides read TGTGCCAGCTCAGCAGGACAGGTCGAAAGGGGCTACACCTTC. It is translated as CASSAGQVERGYTF.